What follows is one T cell receptor (beta chain) and its context. Its cognate antigen is unknown. The sample belongs to a study of lymphopenia after photon versus proton radiotherapy. This CDR3 region has 16 residues. The germline V gene encodes CDR1 KGHSH and CDR2 LQKENI. Trimming removed 0 bases at V and 0 bases at J, with 11 bases between. Profiled with immunoSEQ multiplex PCR; TCRdb holds only in-frame clones, not every one. The repertoire holds about 65,000 clones, with approximately 87% as singletons. Study-wide findings and caveats: Photon-treated patients lost naive T cells and TCR diversity; proton-treated stayed stable. Better survival with proton therapy was suggested as possible, not demonstrated. Post-nadir diversity loss with photons came from oligoclonal expansion, particularly CD8+ Temra cells. Larger post-nadir TCR diversity loss correlated inversely with survival in deceased patients.

The sequencing used peripheral blood, collected from a patient treated with proton-based radiotherapy. The V gene is TRBV18, the J gene TRBJ1-1; no clear D gene. This TCR was sampled from a man older than 75 with esophageal cancer. The CDR3 sequence: CASSPPSARLNTEAFF. The CDR3 region has the DNA TGTGCCAGCTCACCACCAAGCGCCCGGTTGAACACTGAAGCTTTCTTT.